Shown below are 17 T cell receptor beta chains from a single sample sequenced in a study of early T cells in non-severe SARS-CoV-2 infection. One entry per CDR3 protein, called by TCRdb with MiXCR from the 5' RACE reads. The data contain fewer than 95,000 distinct CDR3 sequences, roughly 15% of them seen just once; the ten biggest clones take up 5.1%. The sequenced sample was whole blood, obtained at baseline. Source of these receptors: an adult who was a healthcare worker with PCR-confirmed SARS-CoV-2 infection or an uninfected control (not recorded which).

The gene calls are TRBV28 and TRBJ1-1; D is ambiguous. V was clipped by 3 bases and J by 3 bases, with 11 bases between them. This CDR3 comprises 14 residues. Germline lookup yields CDR1 MDHEN and CDR2 SYDVKM. The CDR3, as DNA: TGTGCCAGCAGTTTGTCGGACGGATACACTGAAGCTTTCTTT. This encodes CASSLSDGYTEAFF.

This clonotype was recorded a few times. V gene TRBV7-8 combines with J gene TRBJ2-2; 9 nucleotides agree with TRBD1. Per the germline V gene, CDR1 is SGHVS and CDR2 is FQNEAQ. The CDR3 is 14 residues long. V was clipped by 4 bases and J by 6 bases; unmatched bases: 3. CDR3 residues: CASSSDRGSGELFF. Written as DNA, the CDR3 is TGTGCCAGCAGCTCGGACAGGGGCTCCGGGGAGCTGTTTTTT.

This clonotype was found many times. The CDR3 nucleotides read TGCGCCAGCAGCCCGGGGGTGCAGGGTCCCTACGAGCAGTACTTC. The encoded protein is CASSPGVQGPYEQYF. V is TRBV4-1 and J is TRBJ2-7, with a possible D match to TRBD2 (6 bases). Germline CDR1 reads MGHRA; CDR2 reads YSYEKL. The ends were cut back, 4 bases at V and 2 bases at J, with 15 bases in the middle. The CDR3 loop spans 15 amino acids.

The chain combines TRBV3-1 with TRBJ2-1, with TRBD2 matching 9 bases. Per germline, CDR1 LGHDT and CDR2 YNNKEL (reference sequence). The CDR3 extends over 15 amino acids. Trimming cost V 1 base and J 9 bases; bases outside gene matches: 7. The CDR3 sequence is CASSQVAGGPVEQFF. Written as DNA, the CDR3 is TGTGCCAGCAGCCAAGTCGCGGGAGGGCCGGTTGAGCAGTTCTTC.

This clonotype was detected a few times. This rearrangement joins TRBV5-1 to TRBJ2-1; either TRBD1 or TRBD2 may supply D (5 bases each). Trimming left V 6 bases short and J 0 bases short, with 13 bases between. The CDR3 totals 15 residues. Per germline, CDR1 SGHRS and CDR2 YFSETQ. In DNA form, the CDR3 reads TGCGCCAGCATCGAGGGGTCGGACTCCTACAATGAGCAGTTCTTC. Translated: CASIEGSDSYNEQFF.

This chain links TRBV20-1 with TRBJ2-2, with D perhaps assigned TRBD1 or TRBD2 (5 bases each). Germline V CDR1 and CDR2: DFQATT, SNEGSKA (reference sequence). Trimming stripped 0 bases from V and 6 bases from J, with 17 bases between. The CDR3 is 16 amino acids. The CDR3 region is CSARDDLQGEAGELFF. CDR3 sequence (DNA): TGCAGTGCTAGAGATGACCTCCAGGGAGAGGCCGGGGAGCTGTTTTTT.

There are a few counts of this clonotype. The rearrangement links TRBV12-3 or TRBV12-4 to TRBJ1-4, with D perhaps TRBD1 (6 bases). V was shortened by 6 bases and J by 10 bases, with 21 bases between the two germline ends. The CDR3 runs to 15 residues. The CDR3 here is CASSDRQAQRVKLFF. The DNA of the CDR3 is TGTGCCAGCAGCGACCGACAGGCTCAGAGGGTAAAACTGTTTTTT.

V and J are TRBV7-2 and TRBJ1-1; D not resolved. V lost 3 bases to trimming and J lost 1 base, with 12 bases between them. CDR3 length equals 15 residues. Looked up from germline, CDR1 is SGHTA and CDR2 is FQGNSA. In DNA, the CDR3 is TGTGCCAGCAGCTTGGAGGCGCTCAAGAACACTGAAGCTTTCTTT. It codes for CASSLEALKNTEAFF.

The chain carries TRBV9 and TRBJ2-1, with 8 bases aligning to TRBD1. Germline V gene data show CDR1 as SGDLS and CDR2 as YYNGEE. V trimming: 0 bases; J trimming: 7 bases; junction bases outside the gene matches: 6. This CDR3 is 15 amino acids long. The CDR3 reads CASSVGGQGANEQFF. DNA of the CDR3: TGTGCCAGCAGCGTAGGTGGGCAGGGGGCGAATGAGCAGTTCTTC.

This rearrangement joins TRBV29-1 to TRBJ2-7, with D possibly TRBD2 on 5 matching bases. Trimming removed 4 bases from V and 3 bases from J, with 13 bases in between. This CDR3 has 13 residues. CDR1 is SQVTM, CDR2 ANQGSEA, per germline. The CDR3 here is CSVGGPEGYEQYF. DNA for the CDR3: TGCAGCGTTGGGGGTCCCGAGGGCTACGAGCAGTACTTC.

The V and J genes are TRBV7-9 and TRBJ2-3, with a weak D call TRBD1 (6 bases). The V end was cut by 5 bases, the J end by 8 bases, with 11 bases between. There are 12 residues in the CDR3. Germline CDR1 SEHNR, CDR2 FQNEAQ (reference sequence). The CDR3 here is CASSILDSTQYF. CDR3 coding DNA: TGTGCCAGCAGCATCTTGGACAGTACGCAGTATTTT.

In its sample, this clonotype is medium-sized (0.01 to 0.1%). This rearrangement joins TRBV6-1 to TRBJ2-7; 9 bases fit TRBD1. There are 15 residues in the CDR3. The germline CDR1 and CDR2 sequences are MNHNS and SASEGT. After removal of 6 bases from V and 5 bases from J, the junction contained 11 bases not matched to a gene. DNA for the CDR3: TGTGCCAGCAGCGTATCCGGGACAGGGTACGACGAGCAGTACTTC. It specifies CASSVSGTGYDEQYF.

This clonotype was counted many times. The chain recombines TRBV18 with TRBJ2-1; 8 positions match TRBD1. Germline V gene lookup returns CDR1 KGHSH and CDR2 LQKENI. V dropped 4 bases and J dropped 3; count of bases not matched to a gene: 5. The CDR3 loop spans 15 amino acids. CDR3 residues: CASSQSGGSYNEQFF. As DNA, the CDR3 is TGTGCCAGCTCACAGTCAGGGGGCAGCTACAATGAGCAGTTCTTC.

This chain links TRBV20-1 with TRBJ2-4, with 7 bases matching TRBD2. Germline V gives CDR1 DFQATT, CDR2 SNEGSKA (reference sequence). The junction had 12 bases not matched to a gene; V was cut back by 5 bases and J by 8 bases. This CDR3 is built from 14 residues. CDR3 loop: CSAPNLGREDIQYF. The CDR3 DNA is TGCAGTGCTCCTAACCTAGGACGGGAGGACATTCAGTACTTC.

The rearrangement uses TRBV7-9 and TRBJ2-1; 7 nucleotides agree with TRBD1. This CDR3 is built from 15 residues. CDR1 is SEHNR, CDR2 FQNEAQ, per germline (reference sequence). V gave up 5 bases and J gave up 1 base; unmatched junction bases: 5. The DNA for the CDR3 is TGTGCCAGCAGCCCCGACAGGGCTTCCTACAATGAGCAGTTCTTC. The encoded protein is CASSPDRASYNEQFF.

V is TRBV27 and J is TRBJ2-7; possible D gene TRBD2, 6 bases. V shed 6 bases and J shed 7 bases, with 16 bases lying between them. The V gene's germline CDR1 is MNHEY and CDR2 SMNVEV (reference sequence). The CDR3 sequence is 13 residues long. CDR3: CASRSTGTREQYF. CDR3 in DNA: TGTGCCAGCAGGTCGACCGGGACTCGGGAGCAGTACTTC.

V gene TRBV2 combines with J gene TRBJ2-1; TRBD2 matches 7 bases. This CDR3 is 14 amino acids long. Germline V CDR1 and CDR2: SNHLY, FYNNEI. Trimming at V came to 8 bases and at J to 10 bases, leaving 14 bases not matched to a gene. CDR3 sequence (DNA): TGTGCCAGCGAATGGGGCGGGAGTGTATTAGAGCAGTTCTTC. Encoded protein: CASEWGGSVLEQFF.